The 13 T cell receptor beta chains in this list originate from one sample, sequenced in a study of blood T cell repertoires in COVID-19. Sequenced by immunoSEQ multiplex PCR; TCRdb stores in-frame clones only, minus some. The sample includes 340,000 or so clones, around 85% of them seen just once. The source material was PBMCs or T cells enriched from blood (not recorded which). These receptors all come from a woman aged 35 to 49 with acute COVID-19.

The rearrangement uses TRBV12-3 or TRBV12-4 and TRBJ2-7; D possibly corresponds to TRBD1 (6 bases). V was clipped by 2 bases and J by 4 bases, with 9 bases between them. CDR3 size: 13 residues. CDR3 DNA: TGTGCCAGCAGTTTATTTACAGGGTACGAGCAGTACTTC. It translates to CASSLFTGYEQYF.

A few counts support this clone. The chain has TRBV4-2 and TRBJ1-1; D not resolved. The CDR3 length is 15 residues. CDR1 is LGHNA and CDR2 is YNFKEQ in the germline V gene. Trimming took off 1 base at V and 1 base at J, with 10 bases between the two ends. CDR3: CASSQAGNPNTEAFF. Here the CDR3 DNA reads TGTGCCAGCAGCCAAGCCGGGAACCCGAACACTGAAGCTTTCTTT.

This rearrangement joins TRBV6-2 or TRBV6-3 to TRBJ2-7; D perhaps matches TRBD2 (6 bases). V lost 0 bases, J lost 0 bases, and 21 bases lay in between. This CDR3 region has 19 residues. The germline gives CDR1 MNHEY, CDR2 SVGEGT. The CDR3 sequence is CASSYSIGSGPQFSYEQYF. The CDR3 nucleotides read TGTGCCAGCAGTTACTCGATAGGCAGCGGGCCTCAGTTCTCCTACGAGCAGTACTTC.

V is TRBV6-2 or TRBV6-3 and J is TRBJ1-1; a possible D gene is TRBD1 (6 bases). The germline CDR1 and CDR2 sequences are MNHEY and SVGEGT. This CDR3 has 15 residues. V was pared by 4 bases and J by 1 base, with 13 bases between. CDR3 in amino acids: CASSSWGTPNTEAFF. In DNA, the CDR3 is TGTGCCAGCAGTTCCTGGGGGACACCGAACACTGAAGCTTTCTTT.

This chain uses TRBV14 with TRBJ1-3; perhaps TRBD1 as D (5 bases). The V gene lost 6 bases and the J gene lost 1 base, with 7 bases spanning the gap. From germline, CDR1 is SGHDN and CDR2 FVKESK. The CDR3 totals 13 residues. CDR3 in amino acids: CASRGLSGNTIYF. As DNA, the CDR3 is TGTGCCAGCAGGGGACTTTCTGGAAACACCATATATTTT.

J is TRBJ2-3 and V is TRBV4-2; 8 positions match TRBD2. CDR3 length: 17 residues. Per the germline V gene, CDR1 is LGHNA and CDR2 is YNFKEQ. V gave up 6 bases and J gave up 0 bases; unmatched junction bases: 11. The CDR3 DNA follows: TGTGCCAGCAGTGCCGAAATACTAGCGGTTAGCACAGATACGCAGTATTTT. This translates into CASSAEILAVSTDTQYF.

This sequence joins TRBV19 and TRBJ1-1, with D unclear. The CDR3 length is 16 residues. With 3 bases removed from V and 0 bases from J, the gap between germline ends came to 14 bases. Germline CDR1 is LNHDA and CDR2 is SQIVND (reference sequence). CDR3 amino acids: CASSMVSGVLNTEAFF. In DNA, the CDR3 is TGTGCCAGTAGTATGGTCTCTGGAGTTTTGAACACTGAAGCTTTCTTT.

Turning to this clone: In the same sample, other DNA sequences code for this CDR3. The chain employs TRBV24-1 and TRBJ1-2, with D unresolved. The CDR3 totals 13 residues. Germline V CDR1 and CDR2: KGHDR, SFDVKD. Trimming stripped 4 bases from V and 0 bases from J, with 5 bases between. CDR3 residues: CATSEGANYGYTF. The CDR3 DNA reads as TGTGCCACCAGTGAAGGAGCTAACTATGGCTACACCTTC.

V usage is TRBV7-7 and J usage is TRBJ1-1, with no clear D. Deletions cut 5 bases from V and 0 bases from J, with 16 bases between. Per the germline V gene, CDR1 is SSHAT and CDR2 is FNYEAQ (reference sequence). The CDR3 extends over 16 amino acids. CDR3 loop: CASSPRRGGMNTEAFF. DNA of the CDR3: TGTGCCAGCAGCCCCCGTCGGGGAGGCATGAACACTGAAGCTTTCTTT.

The CDR3 reads CASSLWQGYGYTF. The DNA for the CDR3 is TGTGCCAGCAGCTTATGGCAGGGTTATGGCTACACCTTC. This sequence joins TRBV5-6 and TRBJ1-2, with D perhaps TRBD1 (5 bases). With 2 bases removed from V and 5 bases from J, the gap between germline ends came to 10 bases. The CDR3 consists of 13 residues. Germline V CDR1 and CDR2: SGHDT, YYEEEE.

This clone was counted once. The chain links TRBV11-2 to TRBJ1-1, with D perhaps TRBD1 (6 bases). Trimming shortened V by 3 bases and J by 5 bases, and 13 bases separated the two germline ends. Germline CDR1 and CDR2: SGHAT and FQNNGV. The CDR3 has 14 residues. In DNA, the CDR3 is TGTGCCAGCAGCTTGGCCAGGGGCGATACTGAAGCTTTCTTT. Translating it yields CASSLARGDTEAFF.

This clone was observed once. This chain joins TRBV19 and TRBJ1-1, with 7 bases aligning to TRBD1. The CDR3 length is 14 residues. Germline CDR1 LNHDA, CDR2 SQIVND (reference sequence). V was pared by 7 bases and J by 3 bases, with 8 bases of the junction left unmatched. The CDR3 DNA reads TGTGCCAGTAAAAACAGGGGTTGGGACACTGAAGCTTTCTTT. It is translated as CASKNRGWDTEAFF.

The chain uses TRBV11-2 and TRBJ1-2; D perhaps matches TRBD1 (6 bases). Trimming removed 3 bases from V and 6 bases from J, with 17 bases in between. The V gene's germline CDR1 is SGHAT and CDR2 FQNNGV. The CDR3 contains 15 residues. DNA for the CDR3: TGTGCCAGCAGCTTTGGGCTAGGTGACAGGCATGGCTACACCTTC. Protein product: CASSFGLGDRHGYTF.